Here is one TCR beta chain with its context. The antigen is undetermined. Sequencing was performed with immunoSEQ multiplex PCR; in TCRdb, only in-frame clones are kept and a portion is missing. The sample consists of some 71,000 clones, over 80% of them appearing once. These data come from a study of OX40 agonist ivuxolimab in advanced cancers. Overall study: Three patients, one with hepatocellular carcinoma and two with cutaneous melanoma, responded partially. Findings and caveats of the study: The authors did not determine the antigen specificity of the expanded peripheral T cells.

Patients had blood sampled at baseline and again on cycle 4 day 1 and cycle 7 day 1. The CDR3 contains 16 residues. The V gene's germline CDR1 is ENHRY and CDR2 SYGVKD. V shed 2 bases, J shed 4 bases, and the junction held 7 bases outside the gene matches. The TCR comes from an adult with an advanced solid tumor such as melanoma, head and neck, liver or kidney cancer. The sequencing used CD4+ or CD8+ T cells sorted from blood, collected in a trial of the OX40 agonist ivuxolimab. The V gene is TRBV10-3, the J gene TRBJ2-7, with 11 nucleotides matching TRBD2. The CDR3, as DNA: TGTGCCATCAGTGAGGTCCTAGCGGGAGGTTCGTACGAGCAGTACTTC. This sequence encodes CAISEVLAGGSYEQYF.